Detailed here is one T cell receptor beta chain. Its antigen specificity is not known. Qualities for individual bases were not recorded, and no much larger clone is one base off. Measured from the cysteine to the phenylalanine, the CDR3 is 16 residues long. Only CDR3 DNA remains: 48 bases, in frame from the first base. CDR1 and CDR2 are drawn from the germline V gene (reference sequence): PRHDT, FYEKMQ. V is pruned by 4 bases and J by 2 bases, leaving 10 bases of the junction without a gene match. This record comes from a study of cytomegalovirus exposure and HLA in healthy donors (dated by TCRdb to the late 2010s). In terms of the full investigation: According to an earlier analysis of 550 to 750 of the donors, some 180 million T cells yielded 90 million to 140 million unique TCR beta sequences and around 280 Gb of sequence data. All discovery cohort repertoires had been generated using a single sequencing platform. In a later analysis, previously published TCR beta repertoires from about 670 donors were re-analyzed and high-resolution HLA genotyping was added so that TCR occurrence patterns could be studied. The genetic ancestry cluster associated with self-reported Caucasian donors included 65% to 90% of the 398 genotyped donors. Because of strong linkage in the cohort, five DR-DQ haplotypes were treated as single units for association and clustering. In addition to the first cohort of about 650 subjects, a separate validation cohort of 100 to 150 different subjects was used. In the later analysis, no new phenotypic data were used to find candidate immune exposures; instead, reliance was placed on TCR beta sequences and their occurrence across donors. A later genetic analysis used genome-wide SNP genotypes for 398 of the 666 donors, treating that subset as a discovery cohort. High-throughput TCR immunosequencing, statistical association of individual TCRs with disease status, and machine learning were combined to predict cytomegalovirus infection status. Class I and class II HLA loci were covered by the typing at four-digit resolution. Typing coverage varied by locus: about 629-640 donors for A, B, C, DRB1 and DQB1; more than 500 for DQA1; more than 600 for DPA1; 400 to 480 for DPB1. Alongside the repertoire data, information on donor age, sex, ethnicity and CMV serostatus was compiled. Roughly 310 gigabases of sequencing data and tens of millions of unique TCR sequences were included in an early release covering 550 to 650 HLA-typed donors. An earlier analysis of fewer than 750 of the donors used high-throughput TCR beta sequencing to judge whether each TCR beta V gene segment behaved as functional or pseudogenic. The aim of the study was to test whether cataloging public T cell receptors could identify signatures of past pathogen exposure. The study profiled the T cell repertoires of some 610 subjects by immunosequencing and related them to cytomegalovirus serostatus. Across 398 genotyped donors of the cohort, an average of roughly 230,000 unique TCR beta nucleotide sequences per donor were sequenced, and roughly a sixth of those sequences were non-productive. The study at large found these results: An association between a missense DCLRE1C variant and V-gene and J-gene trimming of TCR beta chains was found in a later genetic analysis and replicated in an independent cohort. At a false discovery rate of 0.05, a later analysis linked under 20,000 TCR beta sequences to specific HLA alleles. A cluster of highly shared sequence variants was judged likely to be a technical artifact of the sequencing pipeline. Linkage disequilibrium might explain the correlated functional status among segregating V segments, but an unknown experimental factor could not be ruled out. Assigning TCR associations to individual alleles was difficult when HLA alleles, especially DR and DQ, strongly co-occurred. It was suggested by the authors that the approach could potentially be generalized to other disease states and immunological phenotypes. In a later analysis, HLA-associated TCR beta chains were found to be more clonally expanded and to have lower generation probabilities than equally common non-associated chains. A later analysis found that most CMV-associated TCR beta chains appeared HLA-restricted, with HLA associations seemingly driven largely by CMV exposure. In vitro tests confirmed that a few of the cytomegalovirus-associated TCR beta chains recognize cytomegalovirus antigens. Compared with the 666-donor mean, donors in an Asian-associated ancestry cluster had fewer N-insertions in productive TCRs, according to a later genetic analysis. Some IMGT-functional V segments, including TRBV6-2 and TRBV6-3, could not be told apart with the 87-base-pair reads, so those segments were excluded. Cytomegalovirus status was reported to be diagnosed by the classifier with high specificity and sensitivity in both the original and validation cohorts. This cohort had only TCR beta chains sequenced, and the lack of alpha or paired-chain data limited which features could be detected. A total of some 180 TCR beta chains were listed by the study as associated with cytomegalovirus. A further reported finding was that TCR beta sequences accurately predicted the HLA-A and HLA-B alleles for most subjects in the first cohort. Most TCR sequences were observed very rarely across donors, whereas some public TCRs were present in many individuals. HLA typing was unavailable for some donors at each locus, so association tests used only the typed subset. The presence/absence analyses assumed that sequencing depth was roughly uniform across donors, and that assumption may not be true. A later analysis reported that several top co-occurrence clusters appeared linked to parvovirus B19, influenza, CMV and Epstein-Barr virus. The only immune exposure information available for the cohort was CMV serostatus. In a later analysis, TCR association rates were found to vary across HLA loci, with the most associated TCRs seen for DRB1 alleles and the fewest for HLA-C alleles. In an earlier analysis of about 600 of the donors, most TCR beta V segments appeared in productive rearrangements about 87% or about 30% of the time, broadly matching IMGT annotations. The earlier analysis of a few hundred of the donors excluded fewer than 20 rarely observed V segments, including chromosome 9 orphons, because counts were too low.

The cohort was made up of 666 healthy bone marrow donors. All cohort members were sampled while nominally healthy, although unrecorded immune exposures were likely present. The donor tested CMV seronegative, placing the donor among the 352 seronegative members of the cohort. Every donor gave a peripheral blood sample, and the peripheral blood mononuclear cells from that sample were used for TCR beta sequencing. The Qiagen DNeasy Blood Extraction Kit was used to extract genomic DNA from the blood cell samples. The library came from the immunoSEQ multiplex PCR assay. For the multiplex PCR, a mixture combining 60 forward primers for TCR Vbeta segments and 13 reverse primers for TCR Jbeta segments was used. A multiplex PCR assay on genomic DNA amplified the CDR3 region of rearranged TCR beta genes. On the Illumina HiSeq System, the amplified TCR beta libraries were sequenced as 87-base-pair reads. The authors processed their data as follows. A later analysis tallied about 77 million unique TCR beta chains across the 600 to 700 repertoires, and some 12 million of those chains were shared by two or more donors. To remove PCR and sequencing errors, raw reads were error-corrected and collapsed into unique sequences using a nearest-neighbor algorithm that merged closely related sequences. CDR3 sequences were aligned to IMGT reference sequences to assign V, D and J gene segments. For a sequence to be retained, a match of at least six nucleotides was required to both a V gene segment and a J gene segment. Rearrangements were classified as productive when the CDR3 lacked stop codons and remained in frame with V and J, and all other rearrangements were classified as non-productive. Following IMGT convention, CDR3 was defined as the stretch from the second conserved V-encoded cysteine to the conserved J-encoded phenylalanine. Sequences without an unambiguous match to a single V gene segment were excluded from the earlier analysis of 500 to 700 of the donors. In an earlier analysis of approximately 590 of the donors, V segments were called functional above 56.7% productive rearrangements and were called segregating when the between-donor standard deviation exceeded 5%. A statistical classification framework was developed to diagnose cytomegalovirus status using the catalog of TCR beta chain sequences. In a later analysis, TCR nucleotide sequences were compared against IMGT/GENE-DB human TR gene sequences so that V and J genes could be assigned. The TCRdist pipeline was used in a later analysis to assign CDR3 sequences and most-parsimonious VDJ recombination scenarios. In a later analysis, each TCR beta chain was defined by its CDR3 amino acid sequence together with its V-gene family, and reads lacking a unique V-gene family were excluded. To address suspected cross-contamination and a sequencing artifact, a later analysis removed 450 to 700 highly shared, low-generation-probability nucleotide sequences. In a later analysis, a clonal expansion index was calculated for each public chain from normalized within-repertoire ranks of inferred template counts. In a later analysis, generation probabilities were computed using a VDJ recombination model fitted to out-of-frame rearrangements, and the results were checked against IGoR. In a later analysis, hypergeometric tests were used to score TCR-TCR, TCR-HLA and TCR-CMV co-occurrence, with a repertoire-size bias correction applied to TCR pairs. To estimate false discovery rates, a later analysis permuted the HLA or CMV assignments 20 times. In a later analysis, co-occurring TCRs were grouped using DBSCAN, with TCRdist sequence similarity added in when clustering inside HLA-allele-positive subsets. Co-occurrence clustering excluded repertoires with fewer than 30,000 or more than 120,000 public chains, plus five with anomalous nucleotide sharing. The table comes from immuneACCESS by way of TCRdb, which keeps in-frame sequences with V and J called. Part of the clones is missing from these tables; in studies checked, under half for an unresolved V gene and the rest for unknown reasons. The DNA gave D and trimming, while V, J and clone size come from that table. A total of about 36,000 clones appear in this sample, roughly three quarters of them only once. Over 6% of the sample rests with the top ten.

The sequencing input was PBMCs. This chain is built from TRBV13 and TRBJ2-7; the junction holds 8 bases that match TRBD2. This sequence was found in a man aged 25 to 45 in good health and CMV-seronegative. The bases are TGTGCCAGCAGCTACCTCCGGGAGGGGACTCCCTACGAGCAGTACTTC. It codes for CASSYLREGTPYEQYF.